What follows are 23 T cell receptor beta chains derived from one specimen sequenced in a study of T cells in Graves' hyperthyroidism and ophthalmopathy. Amplified TCR beta CDR3 regions came from RNA transcripts. First-round RT-PCR targeting the TCR CDR3 was performed with the HTBI primer set. In TCRdb, the multiplex PCR reads were re-called with MiXCR into one record per CDR3 protein. The data hold hundreds of thousands of distinct CDR3 sequences, with around 13% observed a single time. The sequencing sample was made of blood. The source is a woman aged 18-29 years with Graves' hyperthyroidism.

This clonotype was recorded many times. V gene TRBV2 combines with J gene TRBJ2-7; D remains ambiguous. The V end was cut by 5 bases, the J end by 7 bases, with 6 bases between. Germline V gene data show CDR1 as SNHLY and CDR2 as FYNNEI. The CDR3 contains 10 residues. The CDR3: CASSITEQYF. In DNA, the CDR3 is TGTGCCAGCAGTATAACAGAGCAGTACTTC.

This clonotype was counted ten times or more. The chain joins TRBV7-2 to TRBJ1-2; no clear D gene. Germline V lookup: CDR1 SGHTA, CDR2 FQGNSA. The CDR3 runs 13 residues. V was cut by 3 bases and J by 7 bases, with 12 bases left in between. The CDR3 protein is CASSFGGLFGYTF. The DNA of the CDR3 is TGTGCCAGCAGCTTTGGTGGGCTTTTTGGCTACACCTTC.

This sequence joins TRBV6-1 and TRBJ2-7; maybe TRBD2 (6 bases). The V end was cut by 7 bases, the J end by 0 bases, with 16 bases between. The CDR3 contains 15 residues. Germline V gene data show CDR1 as MNHNS and CDR2 as SASEGT. The CDR3, as DNA: TGTGCCAGCACTATCGTTCCGGGACTCTCCTACGAGCAGTACTTC. Its protein is CASTIVPGLSYEQYF.

This clonotype has at least ten counts. The chain is built from TRBV19 and TRBJ1-5; a possible D gene is TRBD1 (6 bases). Trimming removed 6 bases from V and 2 bases from J, with 17 bases in between. The CDR3 is made up of 16 amino acids. Germline V gene sequence: CDR1 LNHDA, CDR2 SQIVND (reference sequence). The CDR3 DNA reads as TGTGCCAGTAGGCGACGACAGGTTGAAGGCAATCAGCCCCAGCATTTT. It yields the protein CASRRRQVEGNQPQHF.

This clonotype occurred a few times. CDR3: CATRGTAQETQYF. CDR3 DNA: TGTGCCACCAGGGGGACAGCACAAGAGACCCAGTACTTC. V gene TRBV3-1 combines with J gene TRBJ2-5, with 7 bases fitting TRBD1. J lost 2 bases, V lost 10 bases, and 7 bases had no gene match. The CDR3 length is 13 residues. Germline values: CDR1 LGHDT, CDR2 YNNKEL (reference sequence).

In this sample, this clonotype turned up many times. The chain combines TRBV29-1 with TRBJ2-1; D gene uncertain. Trimming stripped 6 bases from V and 8 bases from J, with 11 bases between. CDR1 is SQVTM, CDR2 ANQGSEA, per germline. This CDR3 is 11 amino acids long. The CDR3 region is CSVVRSDEQFF. In DNA form, the CDR3 reads TGCAGCGTCGTTAGAAGCGATGAGCAGTTCTTC.

This clonotype occurred a few times. The chain carries TRBV11-2 and TRBJ1-2, with D unclear. With 5 bases removed from V and 1 base from J, the gap between germline ends came to 23 bases. The CDR3 spans 18 residues. CDR1 and CDR2 (germline): SGHAT, FQNNGV. CDR3 protein: CASSRPILDGIVNYGYTF. The CDR3 bases are TGTGCCAGCAGCCGTCCAATTTTAGACGGCATTGTTAACTATGGCTACACCTTC.

This clonotype appeared many times. The chain couples TRBV27 to TRBJ2-3; TRBD1 or TRBD2 may be the D gene (5 bases each). Germline-derived CDR1 and CDR2 are MNHEY and SMNVEV (reference sequence). Trimming removed 3 bases at V and 4 bases at J, with 11 bases between. CDR3 length equals 14 residues. The chain's CDR3 is CASSFYQGADTQYF. Here the CDR3 DNA reads TGTGCCAGCAGTTTTTATCAGGGAGCAGATACGCAGTATTTT.

J is TRBJ2-1 and V is TRBV5-6; 11 bases line up with TRBD2. The CDR3 totals 17 residues. The germline gives CDR1 SGHDT, CDR2 YYEEEE. V lost 0 bases and J lost 0; bases outside the gene matches: 2. The chain's CDR3 is CASSLGLAGGSYNEQFF. CDR3 nucleotide sequence: TGTGCCAGCAGCTTGGGTCTAGCGGGGGGCTCCTACAATGAGCAGTTCTTC.

This clonotype was counted ten times or more. The genes are TRBV6-2 or TRBV6-3 and TRBJ2-7, with 8 bases matching TRBD2. This CDR3 has 16 residues. The V gene end was trimmed by 3 bases and the J gene end by 3 bases; junction bases not matched to a gene: 10. The germline V gene encodes CDR1 MNHEY and CDR2 SVGEGT. Here the CDR3 DNA reads TGTGCCAGCAGTTATGAGCCCGGAGCGGGAGTCTACGAGCAGTACTTC. Its protein product is CASSYEPGAGVYEQYF.

This clonotype was recorded many times. This rearrangement joins TRBV12-3 or TRBV12-4 to TRBJ2-2; 8 nucleotides line up with TRBD2. The CDR3 spans 16 residues. Losses at the gene ends were 2 bases for V and 2 bases for J; bases not matched to a gene: 4. The CDR3, as DNA: TGTGCCAGCAGTTTAAGTGCGGGGGGTAACACCGGGGAGCTGTTTTTT. Translation gives CASSLSAGGNTGELFF.

The rearrangement joins TRBV5-1 to TRBJ2-1; a weak D match, TRBD1 (5 bases). Germline values: CDR1 SGHRS, CDR2 YFSETQ. V shed 0 bases and J shed 5 bases, with 12 bases lying between them. This CDR3 comprises 15 residues. This CDR3 reads CASSLAAGQHNEQFF. CDR3 bases: TGCGCCAGCAGCTTGGCGGCAGGGCAGCACAATGAGCAGTTCTTC.

This rearrangement joins TRBV19 to TRBJ1-6; D unresolved. The V and J ends lost 10 bases and 5 bases respectively, with 9 bases between them. Germline CDR1 reads LNHDA; CDR2 reads SQIVND (reference sequence). The CDR3 covers 12 residues. CDR3 amino acids: CATGLNNSPLHF. The CDR3, as DNA: TGTGCCACCGGACTGAATAATTCACCCCTCCACTTT. The variable domain in full, with the rest retrieved from reference TRBV19 and TRBJ1-6, is DGGITQSPKYLFRKEGQNVTLSCEQNLNHDAMYWYRQDPGQGLRLIYYSQIVNDFQKGDIAEGYSVSREKKESFPLTVTSAQKNPTAFYLCATGLNNSPLHFGNGTRLTVT.

The genes are TRBV9 and TRBJ2-2, with unresolved D. The CDR3 consists of 13 residues. The germline gives CDR1 SGDLS, CDR2 YYNGEE. The V and J ends lost 8 bases and 6 bases respectively, with 14 bases between them. This CDR3 is CASGRTPAGELFF. CDR3 nucleotides: TGTGCCAGTGGGCGGACCCCCGCCGGGGAGCTGTTTTTT. Supplemented by reference TRBV9 and TRBJ2-2, the full variable domain reads DSGVTQTPKHLITATGQRVTLRCSPRSGDLSVYWYQQSLDQGLQFLIQYYNGEERAKGNILERFSAQQFPDLHSELNLSSLELGDSALYFCASGRTPAGELFFGEGSRLTVL.

This clonotype was detected ten times or more. The gene calls are TRBV11-2 and TRBJ2-3; D is possibly TRBD1 or TRBD2 (5 bases each). This CDR3 has 16 amino acids. V was pared by 6 bases and J by 1 base, with 17 bases between. The germline V gene encodes CDR1 SGHAT and CDR2 FQNNGV. CDR3 coding DNA: TGTGCCAGCAGACCCTTGTCGGGACGCGGCACAGATACGCAGTATTTT. Translated: CASRPLSGRGTDTQYF.

The table lists this clonotype with many counts. The V and J genes are TRBV12-3 or TRBV12-4 and TRBJ2-6; 16 positions agree with TRBD2. Trimming removed 7 bases from V and 7 bases from J; junction bases left unmatched: 7. This CDR3 is built from 17 residues. This CDR3 reads CASTGTSGGERANVLTF. The CDR3 nucleotides are TGTGCCAGCACCGGGACTAGCGGGGGGGAACGCGCCAACGTCCTGACTTTC.

This clonotype was seen ten or more times. CDR3 in amino acids: CASSEGRVLDEQYF. In DNA, the CDR3 is TGTGCCAGCAGCGAAGGGCGGGTTTTGGACGAGCAGTACTTC. The genes are TRBV9 and TRBJ2-7; possible D gene TRBD2, 5 bases. V was shortened by 3 bases and J by 5 bases, with 15 bases between the two germline ends. This CDR3 is built from 14 residues. The V gene's germline CDR1 is SGDLS and CDR2 YYNGEE.

J is TRBJ1-1 and V is TRBV12-3 or TRBV12-4; D may be TRBD1 (5 bases). CDR3 length: 14 residues. V was shortened by 6 bases and J by 2 bases, with 13 bases between the two germline ends. For the CDR3, the DNA is TGTGCCAGCAGAAGCACAGGATTTAACACTGAAGCTTTCTTT. As protein: CASRSTGFNTEAFF.

This clonotype was detected ten times or more. The rearrangement links TRBV24-1 to TRBJ2-3; the D gene is possibly TRBD1 (6 bases). The germline V gene has CDR1 KGHDR and CDR2 SFDVKD. Trimming removed 7 bases at V and 0 bases at J, with 10 bases between. The CDR3 has 14 amino acids. CDR3 sequence reads: CATSRTDSTDTQYF. The DNA of the CDR3 is TGTGCCACCAGCCGGACAGACAGCACAGATACGCAGTATTTT.

V usage is TRBV10-3 and J usage is TRBJ2-4, with 11 bases that match TRBD1. Germline V gives CDR1 ENHRY, CDR2 SYGVKD. J gave up 11 bases and V 0 bases, and 3 bases lay outside the gene matches. This CDR3 comprises 14 residues. CDR3 coding DNA: TGTGCCATCAGTGAGTCAGGACAGGGGGCCGTTCAGTACTTC. It yields the protein CAISESGQGAVQYF.

This clonotype was recorded many times. V and J are TRBV12-3 or TRBV12-4 and TRBJ2-7; D is undetermined. Trimming removed 6 bases at V and 2 bases at J, with 8 bases between. There are 12 residues in the CDR3. In nucleotides, the CDR3 is TGTGCCAGCAGCCCGTCCCCCTACGAGCAGTACTTC. Its translation: CASSPSPYEQYF.

The table lists this clonotype with many counts. The V and J genes are TRBV10-1 and TRBJ2-3; D unclear. CDR3 length: 17 residues. V shed 3 bases and J shed 1 base, with 17 bases lying between them. CDR1 and CDR2 (germline): WNHNN, SYGVQD (reference sequence). The chain's CDR3 is CASSDALKERGTDTQYF. The CDR3 coding sequence is TGCGCCAGCAGTGACGCCCTTAAGGAAAGGGGCACAGATACGCAGTATTTT.

This clonotype came up many times. V and J are TRBV5-1 and TRBJ2-5, with 8 positions matching TRBD1. Germline CDR1 is SGHRS and CDR2 is YFSETQ. V was clipped by 0 bases and J by 4 bases; unmatched bases: 8. The CDR3 extends over 16 amino acids. The CDR3 DNA reads as TGCGCCAGCAGCTTGGCCAATGGGACAGGCCTAGAGACCCAGTACTTC. Residues: CASSLANGTGLETQYF.